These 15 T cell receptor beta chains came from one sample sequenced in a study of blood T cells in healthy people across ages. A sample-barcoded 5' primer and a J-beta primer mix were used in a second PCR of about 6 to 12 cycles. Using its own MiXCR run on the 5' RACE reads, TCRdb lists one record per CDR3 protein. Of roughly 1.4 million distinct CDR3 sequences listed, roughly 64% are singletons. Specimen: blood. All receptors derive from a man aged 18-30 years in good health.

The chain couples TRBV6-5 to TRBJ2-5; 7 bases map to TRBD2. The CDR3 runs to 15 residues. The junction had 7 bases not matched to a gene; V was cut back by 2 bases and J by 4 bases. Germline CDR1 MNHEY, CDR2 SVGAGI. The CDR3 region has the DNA TGTGCCAGCAGTTACGCGGAGGGAGGGCCAGAGACCCAGTACTTC. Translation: CASSYAEGGPETQYF.

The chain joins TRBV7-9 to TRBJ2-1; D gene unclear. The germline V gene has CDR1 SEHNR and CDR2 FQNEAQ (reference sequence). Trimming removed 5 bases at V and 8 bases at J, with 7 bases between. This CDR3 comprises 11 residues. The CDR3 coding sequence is TGTGCCAGCAGCGCTGTTTATGAGCAGTTCTTC. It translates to CASSAVYEQFF.

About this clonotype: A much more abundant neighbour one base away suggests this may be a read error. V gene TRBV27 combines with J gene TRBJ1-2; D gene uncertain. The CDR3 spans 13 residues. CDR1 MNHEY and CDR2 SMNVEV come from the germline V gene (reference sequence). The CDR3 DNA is TGTGCCGGCAGTTTTTCACAGAGCTATGGCTACACCTTC. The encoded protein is CAGSFSQSYGYTF.

In DNA form, the CDR3 reads TGTGCCAGTCGACCCCCGGGACAGGTCTACGAGCAGTACTTC. Its protein is CASRPPGQVYEQYF. The V gene is TRBV28, the J gene TRBJ2-7; 8 bases match TRBD1. The CDR3 extends over 14 amino acids. Germline lookup yields CDR1 MDHEN and CDR2 SYDVKM. Trimming removed 9 bases from V and 3 bases from J; junction bases left unmatched: 10.

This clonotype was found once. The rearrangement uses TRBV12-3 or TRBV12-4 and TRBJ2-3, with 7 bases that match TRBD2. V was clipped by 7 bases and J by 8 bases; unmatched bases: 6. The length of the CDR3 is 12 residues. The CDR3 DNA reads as TGTGCCAGCACCAGGACTAGAGTTACGCAGTATTTT. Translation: CASTRTRVTQYF.

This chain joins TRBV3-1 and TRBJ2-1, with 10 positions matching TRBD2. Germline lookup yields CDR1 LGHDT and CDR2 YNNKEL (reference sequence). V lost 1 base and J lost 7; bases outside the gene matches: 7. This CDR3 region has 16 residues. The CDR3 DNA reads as TGTGCCAGCAGCCAAGCCTTAGCGGGGGGTAAGAATGAGCAGTTCTTC. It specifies CASSQALAGGKNEQFF.

This CDR3 reads CASSQEVLAGSRGTQYF. In DNA form, the CDR3 reads TGCGCCAGCAGCCAAGAGGTGTTAGCGGGCTCTAGGGGTACGCAGTATTTT. The J gene is TRBJ2-3, the V gene TRBV4-1; 7 nucleotides line up with TRBD2. The CDR3 extends over 17 amino acids. With V trimmed by 0 bases and J by 8 bases, 14 bases remained unmatched. CDR1 and CDR2 from the germline V gene are MGHRA and YSYEKL.

The CDR3 nucleotides are TGTGCCAGCAGTTACTCCAGGGGCCGGAGCAGGAGACAGTACTTC. Its protein is CASSYSRGRSRRQYF. V usage is TRBV6-6 and J usage is TRBJ2-7; a possible D gene is TRBD1 (6 bases). CDR1 is MNHNY, CDR2 SVGAGI, per germline (reference sequence). The CDR3 covers 15 residues. The V end lost 0 bases, the J end lost 10 bases, and 19 bases lay between the germline ends.

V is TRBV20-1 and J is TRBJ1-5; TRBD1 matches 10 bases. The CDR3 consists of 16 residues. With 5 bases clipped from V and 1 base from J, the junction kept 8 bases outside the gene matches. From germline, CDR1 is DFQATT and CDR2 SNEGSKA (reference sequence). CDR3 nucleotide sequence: TGCAGTGCTCTTCCCGGGACAGGGGCCAGCAATCAGCCCCAGCATTTT. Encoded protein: CSALPGTGASNQPQHF.

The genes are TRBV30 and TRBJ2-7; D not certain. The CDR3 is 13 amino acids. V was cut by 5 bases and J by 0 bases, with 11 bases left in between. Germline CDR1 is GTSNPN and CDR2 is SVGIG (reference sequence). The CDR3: CAWLQNISYEQYF. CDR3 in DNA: TGTGCCTGGTTACAGAATATCTCCTACGAGCAGTACTTC. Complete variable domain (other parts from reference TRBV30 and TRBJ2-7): SQTIHQWPATLVQPVGSPLSLECTVEGTSNPNLYWYRQAAGRGLQLLFYSVGIGQISSEVPQNLSASRPQDRQFILSSKKLLLSDSGFYLCAWLQNISYEQYFGPGTRLTVT.

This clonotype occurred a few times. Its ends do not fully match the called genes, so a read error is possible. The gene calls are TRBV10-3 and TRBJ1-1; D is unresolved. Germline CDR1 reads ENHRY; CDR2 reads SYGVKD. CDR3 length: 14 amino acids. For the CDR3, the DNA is TGTTCCATCAGTGAGTCGAGCCTCGGTTTTGGAGCTTTCTTT. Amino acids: CSISESSLGFGAFF.

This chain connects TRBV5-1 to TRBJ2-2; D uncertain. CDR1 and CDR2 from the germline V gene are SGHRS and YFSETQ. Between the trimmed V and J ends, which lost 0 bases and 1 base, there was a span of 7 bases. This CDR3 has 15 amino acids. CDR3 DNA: TGCGCCAGCAGCTTGGGTCCAGGGAACACCGGGGAGCTGTTTTTT. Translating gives CASSLGPGNTGELFF.

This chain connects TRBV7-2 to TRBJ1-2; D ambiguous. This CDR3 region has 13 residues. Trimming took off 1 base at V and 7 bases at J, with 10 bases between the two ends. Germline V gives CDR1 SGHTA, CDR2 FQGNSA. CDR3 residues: CASSLDDRGGYTF. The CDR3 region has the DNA TGTGCCAGCAGCTTAGATGATCGGGGTGGCTACACCTTC.

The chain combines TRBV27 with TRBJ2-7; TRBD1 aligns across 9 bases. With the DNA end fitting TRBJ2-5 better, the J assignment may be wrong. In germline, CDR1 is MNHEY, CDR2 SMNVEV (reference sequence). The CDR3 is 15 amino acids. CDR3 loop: CASSLYYRGLETQYF. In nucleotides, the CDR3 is TGTGCCAGCAGTTTATACTACAGGGGGCTGGAGACCCAGTACTTC.

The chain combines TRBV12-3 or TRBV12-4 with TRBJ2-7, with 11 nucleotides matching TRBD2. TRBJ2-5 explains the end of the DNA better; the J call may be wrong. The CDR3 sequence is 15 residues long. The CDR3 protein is CASSPLAGGKKTQYF. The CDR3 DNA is TGTGCCAGCAGTCCCCTAGCGGGAGGTAAAAAGACCCAGTACTTC.